This TCR beta chain is drawn from a study of blood T cell repertoires in COVID-19. Study summary: The samples span acute and convalescent COVID-19 from the United States, Italy and Spain. Sample material is recorded as cDNA or gDNA derived from T cells, B-cell-depleted T cells, or PBMCs.

In its sample, this clone was seen once. Clones were read by immunoSEQ multiplex PCR, and TCRdb kept only the in-frame ones, dropping some. Among about 220,000 clones listed, roughly 81% were seen once. The sequenced sample was peripheral blood. The clonotype originates from a man in his fifties or sixties who had recovered from COVID-19.

The CDR3 spells CASSTSGGAYEQYF. DNA for the CDR3: TGTGCCAGCAGTACCAGCGGGGGGGCCTACGAGCAGTACTTC. This chain joins TRBV2 and TRBJ2-7; 10 bases agree with TRBD2. Germline trimming cut 5 bases from V and 2 bases from J; bases unmatched to any gene: 3. Germline V gene lookup returns CDR1 SNHLY and CDR2 FYNNEI. This CDR3 is 14 amino acids long.